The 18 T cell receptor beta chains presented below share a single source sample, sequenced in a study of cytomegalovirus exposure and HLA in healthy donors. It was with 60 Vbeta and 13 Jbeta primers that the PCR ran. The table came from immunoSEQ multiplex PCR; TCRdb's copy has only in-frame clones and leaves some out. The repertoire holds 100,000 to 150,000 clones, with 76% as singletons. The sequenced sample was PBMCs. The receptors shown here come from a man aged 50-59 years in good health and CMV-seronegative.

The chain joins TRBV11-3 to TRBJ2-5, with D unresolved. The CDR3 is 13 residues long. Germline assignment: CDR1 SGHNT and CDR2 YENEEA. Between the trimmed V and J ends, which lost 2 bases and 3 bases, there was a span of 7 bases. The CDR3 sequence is CASSLSVEETQYF. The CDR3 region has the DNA TGTGCCAGCAGCTTATCGGTAGAAGAGACCCAGTACTTC.

The CDR3 nucleotides are TGTGCCAGCAGTCTCAAACTCAGGGGAGCTTTCTTT. Translating it yields CASSLKLRGAFF. The chain couples TRBV28 to TRBJ1-1; possibly TRBD1 for D (6 bases). Trimming removed 5 bases from V and 10 bases from J, with 14 bases in between. The length of the CDR3 is 12 residues. The germline gives CDR1 MDHEN, CDR2 SYDVKM.

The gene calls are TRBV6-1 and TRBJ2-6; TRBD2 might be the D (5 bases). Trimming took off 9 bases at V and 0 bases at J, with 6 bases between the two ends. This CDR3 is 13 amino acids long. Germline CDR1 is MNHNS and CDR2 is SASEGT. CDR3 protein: CASRGSGANVLTF. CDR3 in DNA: TGTGCCAGTCGGGGCTCTGGGGCCAACGTCCTGACTTTC.

In DNA form, the CDR3 reads TGTGCCAGCAGTCTGTCGGACAAAGTCCTTTTTGGCTACACCTTC. Translation: CASSLSDKVLFGYTF. This sequence joins TRBV28 and TRBJ1-2; D perhaps matches TRBD1 (5 bases). The CDR3 length is 15 residues. The germline V gene has CDR1 MDHEN and CDR2 SYDVKM. With 5 bases removed from V and 7 bases from J, the gap between germline ends came to 20 bases.

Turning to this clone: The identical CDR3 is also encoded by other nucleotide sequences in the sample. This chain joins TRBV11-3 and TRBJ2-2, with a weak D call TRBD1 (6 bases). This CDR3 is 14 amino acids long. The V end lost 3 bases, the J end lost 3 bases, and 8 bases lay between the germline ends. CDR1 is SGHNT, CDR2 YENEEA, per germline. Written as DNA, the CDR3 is TGTGCCAGCAGCTTTGAGGGGGACACCGGGGAGCTGTTTTTT. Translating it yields CASSFEGDTGELFF.

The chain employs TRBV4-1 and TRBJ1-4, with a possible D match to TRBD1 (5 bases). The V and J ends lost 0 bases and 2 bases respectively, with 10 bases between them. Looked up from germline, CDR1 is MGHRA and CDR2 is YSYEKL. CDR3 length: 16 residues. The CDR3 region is CASSQEETVTNEKLFF. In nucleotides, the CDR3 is TGCGCCAGCAGCCAAGAAGAGACAGTTACTAATGAAAAACTGTTTTTT.

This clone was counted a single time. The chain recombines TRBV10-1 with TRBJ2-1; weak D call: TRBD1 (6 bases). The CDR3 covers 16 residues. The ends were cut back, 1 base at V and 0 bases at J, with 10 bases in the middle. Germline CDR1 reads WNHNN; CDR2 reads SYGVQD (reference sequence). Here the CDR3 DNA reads TGCGCCAGCAGTGAGTTCGTGGGGGCCTCCTACAATGAGCAGTTCTTC. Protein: CASSEFVGASYNEQFF.

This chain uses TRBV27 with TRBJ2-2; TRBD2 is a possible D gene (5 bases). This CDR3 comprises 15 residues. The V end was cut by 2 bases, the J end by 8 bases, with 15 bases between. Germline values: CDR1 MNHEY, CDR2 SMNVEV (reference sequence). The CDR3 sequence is CASSLAAPTRGELFF. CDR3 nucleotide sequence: TGTGCCAGCAGTTTAGCGGCCCCTACTAGGGGGGAGCTGTTTTTT.

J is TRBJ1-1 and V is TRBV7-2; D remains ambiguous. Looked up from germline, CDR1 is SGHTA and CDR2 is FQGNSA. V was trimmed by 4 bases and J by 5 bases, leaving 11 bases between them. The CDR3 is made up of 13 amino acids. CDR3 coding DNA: TGTGCCAGCAGCTCCGGGGTGATAACTGAAGCTTTCTTT. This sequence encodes CASSSGVITEAFF.

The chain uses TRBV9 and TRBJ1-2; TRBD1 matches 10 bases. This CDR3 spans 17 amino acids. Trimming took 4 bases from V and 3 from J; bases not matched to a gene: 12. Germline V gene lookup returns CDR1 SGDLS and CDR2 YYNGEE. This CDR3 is CASSSRMPGQGHYGYTF. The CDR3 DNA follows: TGTGCCAGCAGCTCACGAATGCCGGGACAGGGGCACTATGGCTACACCTTC.

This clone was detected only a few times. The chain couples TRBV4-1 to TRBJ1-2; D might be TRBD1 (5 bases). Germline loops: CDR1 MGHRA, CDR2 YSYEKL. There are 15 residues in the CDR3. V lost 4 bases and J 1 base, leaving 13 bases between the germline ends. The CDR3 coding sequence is TGCGCCAGCAGCCCCTCCCCGGGACTTAACTATGGCTACACCTTC. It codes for CASSPSPGLNYGYTF.

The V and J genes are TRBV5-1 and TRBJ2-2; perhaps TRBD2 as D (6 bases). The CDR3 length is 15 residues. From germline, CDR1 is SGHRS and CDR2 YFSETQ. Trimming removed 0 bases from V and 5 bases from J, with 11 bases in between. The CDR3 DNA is TGCGCCAGCAGCTTGGAGAGGGAGGCAACCGGGGAGCTGTTTTTT. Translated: CASSLEREATGELFF. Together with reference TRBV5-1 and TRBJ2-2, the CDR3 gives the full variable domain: KAGVTQTPRYLIKTRGQQVTLSCSPISGHRSVSWYQQTPGQGLQFLFEYFSETQRNKGNFPGRFSGRQFSNSRSEMNVSTLELGDSALYLCASSLEREATGELFFGEGSRLTVL.

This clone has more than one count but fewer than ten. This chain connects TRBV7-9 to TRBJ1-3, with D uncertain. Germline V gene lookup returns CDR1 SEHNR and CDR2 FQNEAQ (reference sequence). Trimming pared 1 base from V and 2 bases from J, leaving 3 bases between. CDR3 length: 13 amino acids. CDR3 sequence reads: CASSLGAGNTIYF. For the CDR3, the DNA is TGTGCCAGCAGCTTAGGAGCTGGAAACACCATATATTTT. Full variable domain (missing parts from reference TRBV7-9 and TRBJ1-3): DTGVSQNPRHKITKRGQNVTFRCDPISEHNRLYWYRQTLGQGPEFLTYFQNEAQLEKSRLLSDRFSAERPKGSFSTLEIQRTEQGDSAMYLCASSLGAGNTIYFGEGSWLTVV.

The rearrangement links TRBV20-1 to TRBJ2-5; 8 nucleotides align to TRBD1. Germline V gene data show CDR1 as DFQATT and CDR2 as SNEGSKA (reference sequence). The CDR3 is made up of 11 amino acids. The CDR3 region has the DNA TGCAGCGCGACAGGGGATGAGACCCAGTACTTC. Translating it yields CSATGDETQYF.

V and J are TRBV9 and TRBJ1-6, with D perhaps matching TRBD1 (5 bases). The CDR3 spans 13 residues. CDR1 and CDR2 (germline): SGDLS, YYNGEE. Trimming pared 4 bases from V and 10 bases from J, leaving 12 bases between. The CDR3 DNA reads TGTGCCAGCAGCCCGCGGGGGGGGTCACCCCTCCACTTT. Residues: CASSPRGGSPLHF.

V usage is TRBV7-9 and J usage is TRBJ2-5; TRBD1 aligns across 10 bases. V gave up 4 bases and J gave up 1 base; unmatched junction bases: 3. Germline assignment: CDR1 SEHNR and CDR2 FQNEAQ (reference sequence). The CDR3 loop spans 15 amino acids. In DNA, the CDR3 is TGTGCCAGCAGCTCCGGGACAGGGGTCCAAGAGACCCAGTACTTC. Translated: CASSSGTGVQETQYF. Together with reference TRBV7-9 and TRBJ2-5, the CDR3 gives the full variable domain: DTGVSQNPRHKITKRGQNVTFRCDPISEHNRLYWYRQTLGQGPEFLTYFQNEAQLEKSRLLSDRFSAERPKGSFSTLEIQRTEQGDSAMYLCASSSGTGVQETQYFGPGTRLLVL.

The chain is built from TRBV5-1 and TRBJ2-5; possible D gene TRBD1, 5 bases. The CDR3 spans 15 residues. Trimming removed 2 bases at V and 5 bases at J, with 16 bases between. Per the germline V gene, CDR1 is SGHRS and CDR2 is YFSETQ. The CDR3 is CASSFWGSFGETQYF. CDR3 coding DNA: TGCGCCAGCAGCTTTTGGGGCAGCTTTGGGGAGACCCAGTACTTC. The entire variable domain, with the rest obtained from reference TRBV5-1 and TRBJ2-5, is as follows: KAGVTQTPRYLIKTRGQQVTLSCSPISGHRSVSWYQQTPGQGLQFLFEYFSETQRNKGNFPGRFSGRQFSNSRSEMNVSTLELGDSALYLCASSFWGSFGETQYFGPGTRLLVL.

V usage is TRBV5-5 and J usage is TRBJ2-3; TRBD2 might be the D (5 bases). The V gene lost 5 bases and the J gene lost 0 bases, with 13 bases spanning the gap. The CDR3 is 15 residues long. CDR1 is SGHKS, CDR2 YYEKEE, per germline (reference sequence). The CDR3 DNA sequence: TGTGCCAGCAGTCTGGACTCCGCTAGCACAGATACGCAGTATTTT. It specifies CASSLDSASTDTQYF.